The 29 T cell receptor beta chains below were found in one sample sequenced in a study of blood T cells in healthy people across ages. The use of a sample-barcoded 5' primer and a J-beta primer mix characterized a second PCR of about 7 to 12 cycles. TCRdb recomputed calls from the 5' RACE reads with MiXCR, one row per CDR3 protein. The top ten clones hold about 3.8% of a sample with over a million distinct CDR3 sequences, 35% to 45% of them seen once. Sequencing was performed on blood. The origin of the receptors is a woman aged 18 to 35 in good health.

This clonotype was seen at least ten times. The chain is built from TRBV6-5 and TRBJ2-3, with D unclear. Trimming removed 4 bases at V and 2 bases at J, with 13 bases between. Germline lookup yields CDR1 MNHEY and CDR2 SVGAGI. This CDR3 contains 15 residues. This CDR3 is CASSSKAYDTDTQYF. CDR3 sequence (DNA): TGTGCCAGCAGTTCTAAGGCGTACGACACAGATACGCAGTATTTT.

CDR3 bases: TGCAGCGTTGAATCCTCGGGGGATACGCAGTATTTT. This codes for CSVESSGDTQYF. The chain has TRBV29-1 and TRBJ2-3, with D possibly TRBD2 on 5 matching bases. This CDR3 is 12 amino acids long. With 2 bases removed from V and 6 bases from J, the gap between germline ends came to 9 bases. CDR1 is SQVTM and CDR2 is ANQGSEA in the germline V gene.

The CDR3 here is CASSWTSGSIYEQYF. CDR3 bases: TGCGCCAGCAGTTGGACTAGCGGGAGTATCTACGAGCAGTACTTC. The chain employs TRBV5-1 and TRBJ2-5; 13 nucleotides align to TRBD2. Matching the DNA end better, TRBJ2-7 makes the J call doubtful. The length of the CDR3 is 15 residues. Germline CDR1 is SGHRS and CDR2 is YFSETQ.

Worth noting for this clonotype: This could be a read error, since a much larger clone is one nucleotide away. The V call is TRBV7-8, the J call TRBJ2-4, with 8 bases aligning to TRBD2. Germline V gene sequence: CDR1 SGHVS, CDR2 FQNEAQ. The CDR3 has 14 amino acids. As DNA, the CDR3 is TGTGCCAGCAGCTTCCGGGAGGGTGGTAACATTCGGTACTTC. Protein product: CASSFREGGNIRYF.

This clonotype has at least ten counts. The chain is built from TRBV11-2 and TRBJ2-3, with TRBD1 as a possible D gene (5 bases). V lost 3 bases to trimming and J lost 2 bases, with 12 bases between them. The germline V gene has CDR1 SGHAT and CDR2 FQNNGV. This CDR3 has 15 residues. The CDR3 bases are TGTGCCAGCAGCTTGGGAAGGGGTTTCACAGATACGCAGTATTTT. Translated, it gives CASSLGRGFTDTQYF.

The rearrangement uses TRBV10-3 and TRBJ2-7; TRBD1 agrees at 7 bases. V was clipped by 6 bases and J by 3 bases; unmatched bases: 5. Looked up from germline, CDR1 is ENHRY and CDR2 is SYGVKD. The CDR3 has 13 residues. CDR3 sequence: CAIRQGPNYEQYF. CDR3 DNA sequence: TGTGCCATCAGACAGGGGCCTAACTACGAGCAGTACTTC.

The CDR3 loop reads CSAKLANGSNPFVWVGPYNEQFF. CDR3 in DNA: TGCAGTGCAAAGCTAGCAAACGGGAGTAATCCATTTGTGTGGGTAGGACCTTACAATGAGCAGTTCTTC. The gene calls are TRBV20-1 and TRBJ2-1, with D maybe TRBD2 (6 bases). Germline-derived CDR1 and CDR2 are DFQATT and SNEGSKA (reference sequence). Trimming shortened V by 6 bases and J by 4 bases, and 43 bases separated the two germline ends. The CDR3 sequence is 23 residues long.

The V call is TRBV3-1, the J call TRBJ1-6; no reliable D call. V shed 2 bases and J shed 7 bases, with 9 bases lying between them. CDR3 length: 14 residues. The germline V gene encodes CDR1 LGHDT and CDR2 YNNKEL (reference sequence). This chain's CDR3 is CASSQQGSNSPLHF. The CDR3 nucleotides are TGTGCCAGCAGCCAACAAGGGAGCAATTCACCCCTCCACTTT.

The V and J genes are TRBV10-3 and TRBJ1-2; 10 positions agree with TRBD1. Germline V gene lookup returns CDR1 ENHRY and CDR2 SYGVKD. This CDR3 is built from 15 residues. V was clipped by 6 bases and J by 4 bases; unmatched bases: 8. The CDR3 sequence is CAISPPGQGFYGYTF. The CDR3 DNA reads TGTGCCATCAGCCCCCCGGGACAGGGGTTCTATGGCTACACCTTC.

The chain is built from TRBV12-3 or TRBV12-4 and TRBJ1-1, with a weak D call TRBD1 (5 bases). The length of the CDR3 is 13 residues. V shed 5 bases and J shed 6 bases, with 13 bases lying between them. CDR3 amino acids: CASSVGVGPEAFF. CDR3 bases: TGTGCCAGCAGTGTGGGGGTGGGTCCTGAAGCTTTCTTT.

The chain recombines TRBV5-5 with TRBJ2-1; 7 positions match TRBD1. The CDR3 has 16 residues. Germline V gene sequence: CDR1 SGHKS, CDR2 YYEKEE (reference sequence). V lost 1 base and J lost 0; bases outside the gene matches: 4. DNA for the CDR3: TGTGCCAGCAGCTTGCGGTGGGACAGCTCCTACAATGAGCAGTTCTTC. Translated, it gives CASSLRWDSSYNEQFF.

The table lists this clonotype with a few counts. The CDR3 DNA follows: TGTGCCAGCAGTCAGACCAGACAAAATTCACCCCTCCACTTT. This codes for CASSQTRQNSPLHF. The chain carries TRBV6-2 or TRBV6-3 and TRBJ1-6; D not resolved. Trimming removed 5 bases from V and 7 bases from J, with 12 bases in between. CDR1 and CDR2 (germline): MNHEY, SVGEGT. The CDR3 is 14 residues long.

The CDR3 nucleotides read TGTGCCAGCAGCTCCGGGCTTAGGGGACCGGCCCTCCACTTT. Translated, it gives CASSSGLRGPALHF. The chain has TRBV7-9 and TRBJ1-6; TRBD1 might be the D (5 bases). CDR3 length equals 14 residues. Per germline, CDR1 SEHNR and CDR2 FQNEAQ (reference sequence). V lost 4 bases and J lost 14, with 18 bases in between.

Only one count was recorded for this clonotype. V is TRBV28 and J is TRBJ2-4; D not resolved. This CDR3 region has 13 residues. Germline V gives CDR1 MDHEN, CDR2 SYDVKM. V gave up 6 bases and J gave up 14 bases, with 20 bases separating them. CDR3 nucleotides: TGTGCCAGCAGGTTAGTTGGTCAGACCCCCAAGTACTTC. This sequence encodes CASRLVGQTPKYF.

This sequence joins TRBV15 and TRBJ2-1, with a possible D match to TRBD2 (6 bases). This CDR3 region has 16 residues. V dropped 0 bases and J dropped 5 bases, with 14 bases sitting between them. The germline V gene encodes CDR1 LNHNV and CDR2 YYDKDF (reference sequence). CDR3 sequence reads: CATSRDWRDYHNEQFF. The CDR3 bases are TGTGCCACCAGCAGAGATTGGCGGGATTACCACAATGAGCAGTTCTTC.

The chain carries TRBV4-1 and TRBJ1-4; D ambiguous. The CDR3 loop spans 14 amino acids. Germline CDR1 is MGHRA and CDR2 is YSYEKL. Trimming left V 1 base short and J 4 bases short, with 7 bases between. In DNA, the CDR3 is TGCGCCAGCAGCCAAGCTGATGGTAATGAAAAACTGTTTTTT. This encodes CASSQADGNEKLFF.

The V gene is TRBV28, the J gene TRBJ2-4, with D possibly being TRBD1 (6 bases). V lost 8 bases, J lost 5 bases, and 10 bases lay in between. This CDR3 has 12 amino acids. The V gene's germline CDR1 is MDHEN and CDR2 SYDVKM. The chain's CDR3 is CASYGTQNIQYF. The CDR3 DNA reads TGTGCCAGCTACGGGACACAAAACATTCAGTACTTC.

This clonotype appeared many times. This rearrangement joins TRBV14 to TRBJ1-2, with D possibly TRBD1 on 6 matching bases. This CDR3 comprises 14 residues. Germline CDR1 reads SGHDN; CDR2 reads FVKESK. Trimming stripped 0 bases from V and 8 bases from J, with 13 bases between. Here the CDR3 reads CASSQDLRGSGYTF. CDR3 bases: TGTGCCAGCAGCCAAGATCTCAGGGGATCCGGCTACACCTTC.

This clonotype came up a few times. The rearrangement links TRBV7-2 to TRBJ2-5; D gene unclear. The germline CDR1 and CDR2 sequences are SGHTA and FQGNSA. This CDR3 has 14 amino acids. Trimming removed 4 bases from V and 1 base from J, with 10 bases in between. The CDR3 DNA follows: TGTGCCAGCAGCTCCAGACGAAGCCAAGAGACCCAGTACTTC. It yields the protein CASSSRRSQETQYF.

The table lists this clonotype with a few counts. The V gene is TRBV24-1, the J gene TRBJ2-6; 7 bases map to TRBD1. CDR3 size: 17 residues. CDR1 KGHDR and CDR2 SFDVKD come from the germline V gene. Unmatched junction bases numbered 9, after V lost 3 bases and J lost 5 bases. This chain's CDR3 is CATSDGLSGGWANVLTF. The CDR3, as DNA: TGTGCCACCAGTGATGGTCTATCAGGGGGTTGGGCCAACGTCCTGACTTTC.

This clonotype was seen just once. The chain uses TRBV21-1 and TRBJ1-4. TRBV21-1 is a known pseudogene. This CDR3 region has 14 residues. The CDR3 here is CASSIVGTNEKLFF. CDR3 DNA: TGTGCCAGCAGTATAGTAGGTACTAATGAAAAACTGTTTTTT.

This rearrangement joins TRBV27 to TRBJ1-5, with D uncertain. The V and J ends lost 1 base and 2 bases respectively, with 12 bases between them. The CDR3 is 16 residues long. CDR1 is MNHEY and CDR2 is SMNVEV in the germline V gene (reference sequence). CDR3 DNA: TGTGCCAGCAGTTTATTAATGGGAATGGGCAATCAGCCCCAGCATTTT. Protein product: CASSLLMGMGNQPQHF.

This clonotype was counted a few times. CDR3 nucleotides: TGTGCCAGCAGCTTATTTTCAGGGAACACTGAAGCTTTCTTT. This gives the protein CASSLFSGNTEAFF. The rearrangement links TRBV7-2 to TRBJ1-1, with unresolved D. The CDR3 runs 14 residues. CDR1 and CDR2 from the germline V gene are SGHTA and FQGNSA. The V end lost 2 bases, the J end lost 1 base, and 8 bases lay between the germline ends.

The V and J genes are TRBV4-3 and TRBJ1-1; TRBD1 might be the D (5 bases). This CDR3 has 14 residues. Germline CDR1 is LGHNA and CDR2 is YSLEER. Trimming removed 0 bases from V and 8 bases from J, with 13 bases in between. The CDR3 sequence is CASSQDRAWGEAFF. For the CDR3, the DNA is TGCGCCAGCAGCCAAGACAGGGCGTGGGGGGAAGCTTTCTTT.

This clonotype occurred a few times. The chain joins TRBV6-2 or TRBV6-3 to TRBJ2-3, with TRBD2 matching 12 bases. V lost 6 bases, J lost 3 bases, and 4 bases stayed unmatched. Germline V gives CDR1 MNHEY, CDR2 SVGEGT. This CDR3 is built from 15 residues. CDR3 loop: CASRPSGRATDTQYF. CDR3 bases: TGTGCCAGCAGACCTAGCGGGAGGGCAACAGATACGCAGTATTTT.

With regard to this clonotype: An end of the junction does not agree with germline; a read error may underlie this. The chain links TRBV18 to TRBJ2-5; 7 bases are shared with TRBD1. This CDR3 spans 14 amino acids. Looked up from germline, CDR1 is KGHSH and CDR2 is LQKENI. CDR3 amino acids: CVSSPRGQQETQYF. In DNA form, the CDR3 reads TGTGTCAGCTCACCGAGGGGACAGCAAGAGACCCAGTACTTC. Using reference TRBV18 and TRBJ2-5 for the parts outside the CDR3, the full variable domain is NAGVMQNPRHLVRRRGQEARLRCSPMKGHSHVYWYRQLPEEGLKFMVYLQKENIIDESGMPKERFSAEFPKEGPSILRIQQVVRGDSAAYFCVSSPRGQQETQYFGPGTRLLVL.

The rearrangement uses TRBV20-1 and TRBJ2-3, with 9 positions matching TRBD2. The CDR3 has 11 amino acids. CDR1 is DFQATT and CDR2 is SNEGSKA in the germline V gene (reference sequence). V was clipped by 5 bases and J by 12 bases; unmatched bases: 6. The CDR3 sequence: CSAGPGTSQYF. The CDR3 DNA reads TGCAGTGCTGGGCCCGGGACTAGCCAGTATTTT.

The chain uses TRBV30 and TRBJ2-3; weak D call: TRBD2 (5 bases). Germline V CDR1 and CDR2: GTSNPN, SVGIG (reference sequence). The V end was cut by 0 bases, the J end by 2 bases, with 15 bases between. This CDR3 comprises 16 residues. The CDR3 region is CAWSVGGGGITDTQYF. Written as DNA, the CDR3 is TGTGCCTGGAGTGTTGGAGGAGGCGGCATCACAGATACGCAGTATTTT.

This chain uses TRBV20-1 with TRBJ1-3, with D perhaps matching TRBD1 (5 bases). Germline V gene lookup returns CDR1 DFQATT and CDR2 SNEGSKA (reference sequence). The CDR3 is made up of 15 amino acids. Between the trimmed V and J ends, which lost 7 bases and 0 bases, there was a span of 16 bases. CDR3 DNA: TGCAGTGTGGCCTCGGGACCGAGCTCTGGAAACACCATATATTTT. Amino acid sequence: CSVASGPSSGNTIYF.